This T cell receptor beta chain originates from a study of blood T cell repertoires in COVID-19. After removal of 6 bases from V and 1 base from J, the junction contained 5 bases not matched to a gene. The CDR3 spans 16 residues. Repertoires were generated with immunoSEQ multiplex PCR, while TCRdb's copy carries only in-frame clones and drops some. The sample lists 350,000 to 550,000 clones; nearly 90% were seen once. Which cohort a participant joined came from the clinical history participants gave. The receptor was derived from a woman between 18 and 29 years old with acute COVID-19. The sequenced sample was PBMCs or T cells enriched from blood (not recorded which). The chain is built from TRBV5-3 and TRBJ2-2; TRBD2 matches 11 bases. TRBV5-3 is an open reading frame, and its role is uncertain. The chain's CDR3 is CARNALAGGNTGELFF. CDR3 sequence (DNA): TGTGCCAGAAACGCCCTAGCGGGGGGGAACACCGGGGAGCTGTTTTTT.